Shown below are 2 T cell receptor beta chains from a single sample sequenced in a study of OX40 agonist ivuxolimab in advanced cancers. TCRdb's table, derived via immunoSEQ multiplex PCR, lists solely in-frame clones and lacks some. The top ten hold 20% to 25% of the sample, which has 31,000 or so clones, 84% seen once. Sequenced here: CD4+ or CD8+ T cells sorted from blood, sampled in a trial of the OX40 agonist ivuxolimab. The receptors were sampled from an adult with an advanced solid tumor such as melanoma, head and neck, liver or kidney cancer.

V gene TRBV2 combines with J gene TRBJ2-7; D unclear. CDR1 and CDR2 (germline): SNHLY, FYNNEI. The CDR3 is 10 residues long. The V and J ends lost 1 base and 6 bases respectively, with 1 base between them. The DNA of the CDR3 is TGTGCCAGCAGTGAAGGCGAGCAGTACTTC. This encodes CASSEGEQYF.

This chain joins TRBV15 and TRBJ1-3; 8 nucleotides line up with TRBD1. The CDR3 consists of 19 residues. With V trimmed by 0 bases and J by 1 base, 11 bases remained unmatched. Germline V gene sequence: CDR1 LNHNV, CDR2 YYDKDF (reference sequence). This CDR3 is CATSRDKQGVTVSGNTIYF. CDR3 DNA sequence: TGTGCCACCAGCAGAGATAAACAGGGGGTAACAGTGTCTGGAAACACCATATATTTT.